Following are 9 T cell receptor beta chains from one sample sequenced in a study of cytomegalovirus exposure and HLA in healthy donors. Primers included in the PCR were 60 Vbeta and 13 Jbeta primers. Repertoires were generated with immunoSEQ multiplex PCR, while TCRdb's copy carries only in-frame clones and drops some. The data contain roughly 150,000 clones, roughly 87% of them singletons. Material for sequencing was PBMCs. Receptors were obtained from a man younger than 40 in good health and CMV-seropositive.

The chain has TRBV10-3 and TRBJ1-5; TRBD1 matches 9 bases. Germline V lookup: CDR1 ENHRY, CDR2 SYGVKD. The ends lost 5 bases at V and 5 bases at J; junction bases unmatched: 4. This CDR3 is built from 14 residues. As DNA, the CDR3 is TGTGCCATCAGTCCGGGACAGGGCTATCAGCCCCAGCATTTT. As protein: CAISPGQGYQPQHF.

The sample holds one count of this clone. This chain connects TRBV27 to TRBJ1-2, with 7 bases aligning to TRBD1. Germline V gene sequence: CDR1 MNHEY, CDR2 SMNVEV (reference sequence). V shed 8 bases and J 6 bases; nucleotides not matched to a gene: 6. The CDR3 is made up of 12 amino acids. This CDR3 is CASRDSFNGYTF. The CDR3 DNA sequence: TGTGCCAGCCGGGACAGCTTTAATGGCTACACCTTC.

The chain combines TRBV6-5 with TRBJ1-2; TRBD1 is a possible D gene (6 bases). The CDR3 contains 12 residues. Germline V gives CDR1 MNHEY, CDR2 SVGAGI. Trimming took 7 bases from V and 6 from J, leaving 12 bases between them. The CDR3 DNA follows: TGTGCCAGCACTCAGGGGTTTGATGGCTACACCTTC. Translated: CASTQGFDGYTF.

The chain links TRBV6-1 to TRBJ1-4; unclear D gene. The CDR3 has 13 residues. Germline CDR1 is MNHNS and CDR2 is SASEGT. V was pared by 7 bases and J by 7 bases, with 13 bases between. CDR3 in amino acids: CASTGGWSEKLFF. The CDR3 DNA follows: TGTGCCAGCACGGGAGGGTGGAGTGAAAAACTGTTTTTT.

The table lists this clone with a count of one. V usage is TRBV5-6 and J usage is TRBJ1-6, with no clear D. In germline, CDR1 is SGHDT, CDR2 YYEEEE. V dropped 4 bases and J dropped 4 bases, with 3 bases sitting between them. CDR3 length: 12 residues. The CDR3 region has the DNA TGTGCCAGCAGCCTTTATAATTCACCCCTCCACTTT. The encoded protein is CASSLYNSPLHF.

The J gene is TRBJ2-7, the V gene TRBV5-1; D may be TRBD1 (8 bases). The V gene's germline CDR1 is SGHRS and CDR2 YFSETQ. The CDR3 has 16 amino acids. V was pared by 0 bases and J by 6 bases, with 19 bases between. CDR3 sequence (DNA): TGCGCCAGCAGCTTGGCCAGTGGGAACAGGGGGGGCGAGCAGTACTTC. This sequence encodes CASSLASGNRGGEQYF.

V is TRBV27 and J is TRBJ1-6, with D unclear. Germline CDR1 is MNHEY and CDR2 is SMNVEV (reference sequence). The CDR3 totals 15 residues. V was pared by 8 bases and J by 0 bases, with 11 bases between. CDR3 nucleotide sequence: TGTGCCAGCTCCAGACAAAACTCCTATAATTCACCCCTCCACTTT. Its protein product is CASSRQNSYNSPLHF.

The chain has TRBV6-5 and TRBJ2-1; 9 bases line up with TRBD2. Germline CDR1 and CDR2: MNHEY and SVGAGI. The junction had 3 bases not matched to a gene; V was cut back by 5 bases and J by 1 base. This CDR3 is built from 15 residues. CDR3 in DNA: TGTGCCAGCAGTCCCCTAGCGGGATCCTACAATGAGCAGTTCTTC. Protein sequence: CASSPLAGSYNEQFF.

This clone turned up a few times. The gene calls are TRBV4-1 and TRBJ2-3; 10 nucleotides align to TRBD1. With 1 base clipped from V and 2 bases from J, the junction kept 9 bases outside the gene matches. Germline lookup yields CDR1 MGHRA and CDR2 YSYEKL. This CDR3 is 18 amino acids long. In DNA form, the CDR3 reads TGCGCCAGCAGCCAAGTGCAAAGTGGGACAGGGGTCACAGATACGCAGTATTTT. This translates into CASSQVQSGTGVTDTQYF.